The 5 T cell receptor beta chains below come from one sample, sequenced in a study of blood T cell repertoires in COVID-19. Generated by immunoSEQ multiplex PCR, the TCRdb table keeps only in-frame clones and is missing some. The profile shows 80,000 to 130,000 clones, about 86% of them singletons. The sequenced material came from PBMCs or T cells enriched from blood (not recorded which). The receptor source for this set is a woman aged 50 to 60 who had recovered from COVID-19.

The gene calls are TRBV28 and TRBJ1-4; 8 bases agree with TRBD1. V was clipped by 6 bases and J by 8 bases; unmatched bases: 14. Germline V gene sequence: CDR1 MDHEN, CDR2 SYDVKM. The length of the CDR3 is 16 residues. CDR3 protein: CASREGTGGPEEKLFF. CDR3 bases: TGTGCCAGCAGAGAGGGGACAGGTGGTCCGGAAGAAAAACTGTTTTTT. The full variable domain, completed using reference TRBV28 and TRBJ1-4, is DVKVTQSSRYLVKRTGEKVFLECVQDMDHENMFWYRQDPGLGLRLIYFSYDVKMKEKGDIPEGYSVSREKKERFSLILESASTNQTSMYLCASREGTGGPEEKLFFGSGTQLSVL.

This clone was counted a few times. The chain combines TRBV28 with TRBJ2-7, with a possible D match to TRBD1 (7 bases). The CDR3 consists of 16 residues. Germline V CDR1 and CDR2: MDHEN, SYDVKM. The V gene lost 3 bases and the J gene lost 6 bases, with 21 bases spanning the gap. CDR3 sequence (DNA): TGTGCCAGCAGTTTGGCAAGCAGGGGGGAGCAGGGCGAGCAGTACTTC. Protein: CASSLASRGEQGEQYF. The full variable domain, rest sourced from reference TRBV28 and TRBJ2-7, is DVKVTQSSRYLVKRTGEKVFLECVQDMDHENMFWYRQDPGLGLRLIYFSYDVKMKEKGDIPEGYSVSREKKERFSLILESASTNQTSMYLCASSLASRGEQGEQYFGPGTRLTVT.

This chain links TRBV7-9 with TRBJ2-2; possible D gene TRBD1, 5 bases. V lost 1 base and J 1 base, leaving 16 bases between the germline ends. The CDR3 length is 18 residues. Germline V gene data show CDR1 as SEHNR and CDR2 as FQNEAQ (reference sequence). The CDR3, as DNA: TGTGCCAGCAGCTTAGGGGCCTTGGGGCGGAGGAACACCGGGGAGCTGTTTTTT. Translating gives CASSLGALGRRNTGELFF.

The chain joins TRBV5-4 to TRBJ2-7, with 9 bases fitting TRBD1. CDR3 length: 14 residues. CDR1 and CDR2 (germline): SGHNT, YYREEE (reference sequence). The V and J ends lost 4 bases and 2 bases, in that order; junction bases with no gene match: 4. The CDR3: CASSGRQGAYEQYF. In DNA form, the CDR3 reads TGTGCCAGCAGCGGACGACAGGGGGCCTACGAGCAGTACTTC. Full variable domain (missing parts from reference TRBV5-4 and TRBJ2-7): ETGVTQSPTHLIKTRGQQVTLRCSSQSGHNTVSWYQQALGQGPQFIFQYYREEENGRGNFPPRFSGLQFPNYSSELNVNALELDDSALYLCASSGRQGAYEQYFGPGTRLTVT.

The chain carries TRBV27 and TRBJ1-5; 7 bases line up with TRBD1. Germline loops: CDR1 MNHEY, CDR2 SMNVEV (reference sequence). The V and J ends lost 3 bases and 0 bases, in that order; junction bases with no gene match: 5. The CDR3 loop spans 16 amino acids. The chain's CDR3 is CASSFNRGVSNQPQHF. CDR3 nucleotide sequence: TGTGCCAGCAGTTTTAACAGGGGAGTTAGCAATCAGCCCCAGCATTTT.